This T cell receptor (beta chain) was found in a study of cytomegalovirus exposure and HLA in healthy donors. Overall study results and limits: Reportedly, cytomegalovirus status was diagnosed with high sensitivity and specificity. Across donors, most TCRs were seen rarely, yet some public ones were widespread. In vitro, three CMV-associated chains proved specific for CMV antigens.

The method was immunoSEQ multiplex PCR; TCRdb's version includes in-frame clones alone and lacks a portion of them. This table has tens of thousands of clones, over 80% appearing once. CDR1 is MNHNY and CDR2 is SVGAGI in the germline V gene (reference sequence). The CDR3 runs to 16 residues. V dropped 5 bases and J dropped 3 bases, with 20 bases sitting between them. In regard to this clone: Its specificity is not known.

Among the approximately 110 subjects of the validation cohort, separate from the approximately 660-subject first cohort, were the donors. This receptor was taken from a man aged 30 to 45 in good health and CMV-seronegative. This sequence joins TRBV6-6 and TRBJ2-7, with a weak D call TRBD2 (6 bases). The sequencing sample was made of PBMCs. The chain's CDR3 is CASSRTDYRNNYEQYF. The CDR3, as DNA: TGTGCCAGCAGTAGGACGGACTACCGAAACAACTACGAGCAGTACTTC.